This T cell receptor (beta chain) was sequenced during a study of shared clonotypes between healthy human individuals. About the study: Each donor's CD8 memory used one plate, CD8 naive two, each CD4 subset three.

Sequencing was at deep level. Per the original data handling: Filtering was not the same, since immunoSEQ gave junction-only sequences without quality scores. The data were produced by immunoSEQ multiplex PCR, yet TCRdb's version contains in-frame clones alone and is incomplete. The D gene and trimming were derived from the DNA, and the V and J assignments and clone size from that table. The repertoire holds 650,000 to 700,000 clones, 90% seen once, with approximately 35% in the top ten. The CD8 memory fraction combined CD45RO+ cells with TemRA cells (CCR7-negative CD45RA+). The ends lost 1 base at V and 5 bases at J; junction bases unmatched: 6. The germline V gene encodes CDR1 SGHAT and CDR2 FQNNGV. CDR3 length: 16 residues.

The sample was memory CD8+ T cells from PBMCs. Subset defined: CD45RO+ cells pooled with CCR7-negative TemRA cells. This receptor was identified in a man aged 18 to 29 in good health. Some clones in this sample may be carry-over from other donors' samples. V usage is TRBV11-2 and J usage is TRBJ2-1, with 9 bases fitting TRBD1. The CDR3 loop reads CASSLGPGTGNNEQFF. As DNA, the CDR3 is TGTGCCAGCAGCTTAGGCCCCGGGACAGGGAACAATGAGCAGTTCTTC.